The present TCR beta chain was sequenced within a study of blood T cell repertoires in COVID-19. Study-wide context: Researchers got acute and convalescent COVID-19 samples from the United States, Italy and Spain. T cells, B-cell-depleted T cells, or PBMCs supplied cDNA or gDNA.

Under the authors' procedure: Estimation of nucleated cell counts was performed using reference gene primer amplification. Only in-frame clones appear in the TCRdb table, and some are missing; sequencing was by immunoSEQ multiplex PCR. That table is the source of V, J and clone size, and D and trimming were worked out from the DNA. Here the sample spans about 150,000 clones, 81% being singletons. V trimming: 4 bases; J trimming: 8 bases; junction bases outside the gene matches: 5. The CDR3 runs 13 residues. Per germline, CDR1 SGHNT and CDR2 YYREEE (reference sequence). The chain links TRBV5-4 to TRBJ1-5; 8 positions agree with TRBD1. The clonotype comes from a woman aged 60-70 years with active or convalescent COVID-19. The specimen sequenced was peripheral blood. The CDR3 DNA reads TGTGCCAGCAGCCTGGACAGGGATAAGCCCCAGCATTTT. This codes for CASSLDRDKPQHF.